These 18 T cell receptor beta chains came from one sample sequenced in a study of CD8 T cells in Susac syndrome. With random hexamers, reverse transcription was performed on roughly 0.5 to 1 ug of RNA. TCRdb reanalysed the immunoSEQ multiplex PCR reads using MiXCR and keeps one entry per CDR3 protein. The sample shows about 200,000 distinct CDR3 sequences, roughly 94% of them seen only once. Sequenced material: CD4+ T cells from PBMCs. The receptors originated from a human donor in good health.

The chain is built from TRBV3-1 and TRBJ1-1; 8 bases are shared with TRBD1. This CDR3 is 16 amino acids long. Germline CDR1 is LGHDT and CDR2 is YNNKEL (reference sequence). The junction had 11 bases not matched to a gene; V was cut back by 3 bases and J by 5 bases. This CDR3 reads CASSHRPGTGYTEAFF. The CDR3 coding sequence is TGTGCCAGCAGCCATCGCCCCGGGACAGGCTATACTGAAGCTTTCTTT.

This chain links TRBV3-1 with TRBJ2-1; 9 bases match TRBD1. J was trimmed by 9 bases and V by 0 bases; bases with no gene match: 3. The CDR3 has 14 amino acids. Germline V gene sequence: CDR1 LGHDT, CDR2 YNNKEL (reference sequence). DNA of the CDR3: TGTGCCAGCAGCCAAGACCGACAGGGGGGTGAGCAGTTCTTC. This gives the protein CASSQDRQGGEQFF.

As DNA, the CDR3 is TGTGCCAGCAGCCAAGGTCCCGGCATGGGAAAACTGTTTTTT. This gives the protein CASSQGPGMGKLFF. The chain links TRBV3-1 to TRBJ1-4; no clear D. V lost 1 base to trimming and J lost 10 bases, with 13 bases between them. Germline V lookup: CDR1 LGHDT, CDR2 YNNKEL (reference sequence). The CDR3 sequence is 14 residues long.

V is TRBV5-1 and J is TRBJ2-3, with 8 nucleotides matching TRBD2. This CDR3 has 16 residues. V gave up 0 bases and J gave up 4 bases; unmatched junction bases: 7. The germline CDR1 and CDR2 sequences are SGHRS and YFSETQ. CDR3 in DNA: TGCGCCAGCAGCTTGGCCGGGACTAGTAGCGCAGATACGCAGTATTTT. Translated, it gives CASSLAGTSSADTQYF.

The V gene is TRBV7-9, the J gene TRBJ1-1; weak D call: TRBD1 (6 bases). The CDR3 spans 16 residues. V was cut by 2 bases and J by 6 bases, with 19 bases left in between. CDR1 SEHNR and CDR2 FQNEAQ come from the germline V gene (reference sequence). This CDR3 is CASSLSNIWGAAEAFF. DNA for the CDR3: TGTGCCAGCAGCTTATCCAATATTTGGGGGGCAGCTGAAGCTTTCTTT.

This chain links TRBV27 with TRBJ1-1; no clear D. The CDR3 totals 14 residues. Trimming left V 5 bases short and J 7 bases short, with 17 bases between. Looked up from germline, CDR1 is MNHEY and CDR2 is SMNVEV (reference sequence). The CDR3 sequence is CASSVTTLGGEAFF. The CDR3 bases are TGTGCCAGCAGTGTAACAACATTGGGCGGTGAAGCTTTCTTT.

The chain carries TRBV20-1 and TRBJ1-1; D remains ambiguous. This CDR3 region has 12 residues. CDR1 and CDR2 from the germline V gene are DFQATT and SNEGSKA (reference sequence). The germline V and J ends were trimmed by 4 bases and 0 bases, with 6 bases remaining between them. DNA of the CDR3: TGCAGTGCTAACGGTGTGAACACTGAAGCTTTCTTT. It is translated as CSANGVNTEAFF.

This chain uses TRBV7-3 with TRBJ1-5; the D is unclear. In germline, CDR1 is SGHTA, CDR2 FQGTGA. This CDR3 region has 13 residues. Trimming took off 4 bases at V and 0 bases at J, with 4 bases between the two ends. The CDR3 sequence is CASSWNSNQPQHF. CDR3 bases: TGTGCCAGCAGCTGGAATAGCAATCAGCCCCAGCATTTT.

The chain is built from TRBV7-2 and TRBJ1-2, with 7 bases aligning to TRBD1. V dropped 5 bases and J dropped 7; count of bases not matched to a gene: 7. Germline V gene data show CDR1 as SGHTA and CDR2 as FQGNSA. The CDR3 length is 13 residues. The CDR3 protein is CASSLNRGSGYTF. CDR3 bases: TGTGCCAGCAGCCTTAACAGGGGTTCTGGCTACACCTTC.

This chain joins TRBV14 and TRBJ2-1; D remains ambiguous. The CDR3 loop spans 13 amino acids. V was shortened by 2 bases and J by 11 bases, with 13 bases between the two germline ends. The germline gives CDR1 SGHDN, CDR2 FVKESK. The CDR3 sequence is CASSQSRTAKQFF. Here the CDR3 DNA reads TGTGCCAGCAGCCAAAGTAGGACGGCGAAGCAGTTCTTC.

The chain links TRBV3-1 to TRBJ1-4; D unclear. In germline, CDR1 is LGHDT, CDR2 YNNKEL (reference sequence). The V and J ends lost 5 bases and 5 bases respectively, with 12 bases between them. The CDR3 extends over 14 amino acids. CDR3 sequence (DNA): TGTGCCAGCAGCAGCGGCACAGTGAATGAAAAACTGTTTTTT. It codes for CASSSGTVNEKLFF.

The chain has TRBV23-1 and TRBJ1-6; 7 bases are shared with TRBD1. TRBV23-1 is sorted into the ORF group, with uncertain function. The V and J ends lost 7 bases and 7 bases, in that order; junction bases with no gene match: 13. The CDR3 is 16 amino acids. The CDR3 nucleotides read TGCGCCAGCACTAACCCGGGACAGAATACAAATTCACCCCTCCACTTT. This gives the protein CASTNPGQNTNSPLHF.

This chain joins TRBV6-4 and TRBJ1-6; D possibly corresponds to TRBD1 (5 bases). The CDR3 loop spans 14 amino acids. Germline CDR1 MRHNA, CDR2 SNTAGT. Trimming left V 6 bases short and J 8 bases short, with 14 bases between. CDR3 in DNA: TGTGCCAGCAGCCCGGGACGCCCTGATTCACCCCTCCACTTT. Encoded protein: CASSPGRPDSPLHF.

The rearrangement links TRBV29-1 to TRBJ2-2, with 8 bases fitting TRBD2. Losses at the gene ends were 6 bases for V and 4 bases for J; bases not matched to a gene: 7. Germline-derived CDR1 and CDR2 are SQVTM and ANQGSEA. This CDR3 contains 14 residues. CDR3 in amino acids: CSVAGLAGTGELFF. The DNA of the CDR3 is TGCAGCGTAGCTGGACTAGCCGGCACCGGGGAGCTGTTTTTT.

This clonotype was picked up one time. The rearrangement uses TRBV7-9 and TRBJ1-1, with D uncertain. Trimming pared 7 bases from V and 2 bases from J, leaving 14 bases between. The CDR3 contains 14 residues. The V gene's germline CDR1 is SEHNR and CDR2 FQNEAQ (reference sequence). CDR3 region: CASILVGENTEAFF. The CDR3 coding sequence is TGTGCCAGCATCCTGGTTGGGGAAAACACTGAAGCTTTCTTT.

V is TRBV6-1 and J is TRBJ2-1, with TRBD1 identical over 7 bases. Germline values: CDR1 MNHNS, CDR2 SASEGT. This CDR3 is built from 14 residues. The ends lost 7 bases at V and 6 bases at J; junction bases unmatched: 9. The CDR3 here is CASIRTGTINEQFF. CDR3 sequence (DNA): TGTGCCAGCATCAGGACAGGTACGATCAATGAGCAGTTCTTC.

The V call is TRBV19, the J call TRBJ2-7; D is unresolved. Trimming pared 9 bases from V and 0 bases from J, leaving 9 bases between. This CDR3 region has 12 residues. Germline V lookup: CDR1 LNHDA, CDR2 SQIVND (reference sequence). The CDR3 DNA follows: TGTGCCAGGCCCAATGTCTCCTACGAGCAGTACGTC. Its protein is CARPNVSYEQYV.

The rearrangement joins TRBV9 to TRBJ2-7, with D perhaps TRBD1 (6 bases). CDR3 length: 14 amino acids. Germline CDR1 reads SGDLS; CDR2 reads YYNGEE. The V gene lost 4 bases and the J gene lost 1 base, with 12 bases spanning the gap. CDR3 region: CASSPHGQSYEQYV. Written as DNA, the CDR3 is TGTGCCAGCAGCCCCCATGGACAGTCCTACGAGCAGTACGTC.